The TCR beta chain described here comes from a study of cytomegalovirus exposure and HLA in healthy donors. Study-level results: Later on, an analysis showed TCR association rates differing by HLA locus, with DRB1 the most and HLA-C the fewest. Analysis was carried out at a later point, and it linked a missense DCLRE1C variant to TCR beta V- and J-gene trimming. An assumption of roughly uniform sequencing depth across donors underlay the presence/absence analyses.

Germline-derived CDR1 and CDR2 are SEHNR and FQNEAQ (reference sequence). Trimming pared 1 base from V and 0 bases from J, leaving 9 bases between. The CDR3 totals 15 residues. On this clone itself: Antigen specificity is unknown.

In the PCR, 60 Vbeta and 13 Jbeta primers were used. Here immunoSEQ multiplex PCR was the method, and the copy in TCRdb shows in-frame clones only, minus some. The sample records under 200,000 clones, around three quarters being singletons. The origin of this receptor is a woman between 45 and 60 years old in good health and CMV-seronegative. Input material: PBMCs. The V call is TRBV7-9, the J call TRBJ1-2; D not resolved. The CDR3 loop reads CASSLVLGANYGYTF. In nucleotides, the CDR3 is TGTGCCAGCAGCTTAGTTCTGGGCGCTAACTATGGCTACACCTTC.